This T cell receptor beta chain was profiled in a study of vaccination and CD4 T cells after COVID-19. Study at large: Overlapping spike peptides of SARS-CoV-2, HCoV-NL63, HCoV-OC43 and HCoV-229E were used, and cells were stimulated with them.

This CDR3 region has 12 residues. V was cut by 5 bases and J by 6 bases, with 13 bases left in between. Germline V gives CDR1 SQVTM, CDR2 ANQGSEA. Treatment indicated: roughly ten-day PBMC culture with coronavirus spike peptide pools or control peptides (ViraFEST assay). Unexposed donor CD4+ T cells predated the COVID-19 pandemic, collected 2011-2018. Sequence data for DNA of cultured CD4+ T cells were generated by the Oncomine TCR Beta short-read assay. TCRdb fed the PCR reads into MiXCR, producing one record per CDR3 protein. This table has 5,000 to 7,500 distinct CDR3 sequences, about 27% appearing once. On this clonotype itself: Its antigen is unknown.

The receptor comes from a human donor in good health. The sequencing sample was made of CD4+ T cells from blood, cultured in vitro. The V and J genes are TRBV29-1 and TRBJ1-1; weak D call: TRBD1 (6 bases). CDR3 in DNA: TGCAGCGTTCTCCTGGGGGGCTCTGAAGCTTTCTTT. It codes for CSVLLGGSEAFF.